The entry below describes one T cell receptor beta chain. Its antigen remains unidentified. The data are from a study of beta chain features in type 1 diabetes. CDR3 size: 15 residues. V lost 9 bases to trimming and J lost 1 base, with 16 bases between them. Germline V gene sequence: CDR1 LNHDA, CDR2 SQIVND (reference sequence). Isolated RNA was reverse transcribed in full, so expressed TCRB transcripts were sequenced. Libraries were prepared by immunoSEQ multiplex PCR; TCRdb keeps only in-frame clonotypes and omits some of them. The sample includes 100,000 to 150,000 clones, about 18% of them seen just once. Study observations and caveats: When Type 1 diabetes patients were examined, their TCRB CDR3s proved moderately but significantly shorter in all four CD4+ subsets.

The receptor was isolated from a man aged 18 to 29 with type 1 diabetes. The rearrangement joins TRBV19 to TRBJ1-5; D perhaps matches TRBD1 (5 bases). The sample comprised central memory CD4+ T cells from blood. This CDR3 is CASAGRVGSNQPQHF. CDR3 coding DNA: TGTGCCAGCGCCGGCAGGGTGGGGAGCAATCAGCCCCAGCATTTT.